This T cell receptor beta chain was recorded in a study of shared clonotypes between healthy human individuals. Study-level background: The people who gave samples were two women and a few men aged 18 to 49.

It was CD45RO-negative cells, positively selected for CCR7, that made up naive CD8 cells, with terminally differentiated effector memory CD45RA+ cells excluded. The study's findings and limits: It was expected that sequencing depth would affect clonotype sharing among donors. Rarefaction demonstrated incomplete sorted-subset sequencing despite large depth. In general, naive subsets displayed greater estimated richness than memory subsets did.

Data came from immunoSEQ multiplex PCR; TCRdb stores just in-frame clones and leaves some out. The sample contains hundreds of thousands of clones, roughly 96% of which appear only once. A word on this clone: Its cognate antigen is unknown.

The specimen was naive CD8+ T cells sorted from blood. The sequence derives from a woman in her twenties or thirties in good health.

CDR3 sequence (DNA): TGCGCCAGCAGCCAAGAGGGAGCGGGAGTATCCTACGAGCAGTACTTC. Translating gives CASSQEGAGVSYEQYF. The genes are TRBV4-1 and TRBJ2-7, with 8 bases that match TRBD2. V dropped 0 bases and J dropped 1; count of bases not matched to a gene: 5. CDR1 MGHRA and CDR2 YSYEKL come from the germline V gene. This CDR3 contains 16 residues.